Reported below is one T cell receptor beta chain. Amplification used 60 Vbeta primers and 13 Jbeta primers. TCRdb's copy holds only in-frame clones and misses some; the assay was immunoSEQ multiplex PCR. Here the sample spans 150,000 to 200,000 clones, around four fifths being singletons. These data are taken from a study of cytomegalovirus exposure and HLA in healthy donors. The germline V gene encodes CDR1 SGHTA and CDR2 FQGTGA. CDR3 size: 13 residues. The ends were cut back, 4 bases at V and 5 bases at J, with 9 bases in the middle. J is TRBJ1-5 and V is TRBV7-3; D unclear. The receptor was derived from a female donor in good health and CMV-seronegative. The sequenced material came from PBMCs. CDR3 sequence (DNA): TGTGCCAGCAGCTCTCAGCGGGATCAGCCCCAGCATTTT. Encoded protein: CASSSQRDQPQHF.